These 27 T cell receptor beta chains originate from one sample sequenced in a study of siplizumab effects on memory and regulatory T cells. Clones were sequenced by immunoSEQ multiplex PCR, and TCRdb holds only the in-frame ones, with some missing. The sample contains about 69,000 clones, about 90% of which appear only once. The sequencing input was Tregs sorted from blood. These receptors were taken from a human donor in good health.

The V call is TRBV19, the J call TRBJ2-1, with D hard to call. The CDR3 extends over 14 amino acids. V was pared by 5 bases and J by 6 bases, with 14 bases between. Germline V lookup: CDR1 LNHDA, CDR2 SQIVND (reference sequence). The CDR3 protein is CASSVTGRPNEQFF. The CDR3 DNA follows: TGTGCCAGTAGTGTAACGGGTCGGCCCAATGAGCAGTTCTTC.

This sequence joins TRBV7-9 and TRBJ2-7, with 10 bases lining up with TRBD2. This CDR3 region has 15 residues. CDR1 and CDR2 (germline): SEHNR, FQNEAQ (reference sequence). Trimming cost V 0 bases and J 6 bases; bases outside gene matches: 5. The CDR3 DNA sequence: TGTGCCAGCAGCTTAGCTAGGACTAGCGGAGGCGAGCAGTACTTC. This sequence encodes CASSLARTSGGEQYF.

V gene TRBV5-6 combines with J gene TRBJ2-1; D gene ambiguous. The germline V and J ends were trimmed by 4 bases and 4 bases, with 15 bases remaining between them. The CDR3 totals 15 residues. The germline CDR1 and CDR2 sequences are SGHDT and YYEEEE. The DNA for the CDR3 is TGTGCCAGCAGCCTCTGGGCATTGGGGTACAATGAGCAGTTCTTC. Protein sequence: CASSLWALGYNEQFF.

The chain has TRBV9 and TRBJ2-1, with D possibly being TRBD1 or TRBD2 (5 bases each). The V end lost 0 bases, the J end lost 9 bases, and 7 bases lay between the germline ends. Germline CDR1 reads SGDLS; CDR2 reads YYNGEE. CDR3 length: 12 residues. The CDR3 DNA reads TGTGCCAGCAGCGTAGTTGGGGGTGAGCAGTTCTTC. This codes for CASSVVGGEQFF.

The chain is built from TRBV28 and TRBJ1-2; the match to TRBD1 covers 9 bases. Germline CDR1 is MDHEN and CDR2 is SYDVKM. The V segment lost 2 bases and the J segment 8 bases; nucleotides outside the gene matches: 3. The CDR3 length is 13 residues. The CDR3 sequence is CASSLGTGYGYTF. The DNA for the CDR3 is TGTGCCAGCAGTTTAGGGACAGGGTACGGCTACACCTTC.

The V gene is TRBV19, the J gene TRBJ1-2; D might be TRBD1 (5 bases). Trimming left V 3 bases short and J 3 bases short, with 8 bases between. Germline CDR1 reads LNHDA; CDR2 reads SQIVND (reference sequence). CDR3 length: 13 residues. DNA of the CDR3: TGTGCCAGTAGTATCACGGGGGACTATGGCTACACCTTC. Amino acid sequence: CASSITGDYGYTF.

The chain links TRBV5-1 to TRBJ2-1; D ambiguous. The CDR3 is made up of 13 amino acids. Germline V gene data show CDR1 as SGHRS and CDR2 as YFSETQ. Trimming stripped 5 bases from V and 8 bases from J, with 14 bases between. The CDR3 DNA reads TGCGCCAGCAGAAACAGTAGCCTGCATGAGCAGTTCTTC. Amino acids: CASRNSSLHEQFF.

The rearrangement joins TRBV6-5 to TRBJ2-1; D remains ambiguous. CDR3 length: 13 amino acids. Deletions cut 0 bases from V and 4 bases from J, with 4 bases between. From germline, CDR1 is MNHEY and CDR2 SVGAGI. In nucleotides, the CDR3 is TGTGCCAGCAGTTACTCACCGTACAATGAGCAGTTCTTC. Amino acids: CASSYSPYNEQFF.

The chain combines TRBV7-9 with TRBJ1-2; 7 positions match TRBD1. The length of the CDR3 is 16 residues. Germline CDR1 is SEHNR and CDR2 is FQNEAQ (reference sequence). J was trimmed by 4 bases and V by 6 bases; bases with no gene match: 14. The CDR3 loop reads CASRENPGQRSYGYTF. The CDR3, as DNA: TGTGCCAGCAGAGAGAATCCGGGACAGAGGTCCTATGGCTACACCTTC.

CDR3: CASTRRTNEKLFF. The CDR3 coding sequence is TGTGCCAGCACCCGGAGAACTAATGAAAAACTGTTTTTT. J is TRBJ1-4 and V is TRBV6-1; D is uncertain. Trimming cost V 7 bases and J 1 base, with 7 bases left between them. CDR1 and CDR2 from the germline V gene are MNHNS and SASEGT. This CDR3 is 13 amino acids long.

This clone was seen only once. The chain is built from TRBV2 and TRBJ2-1, with 10 bases identical to TRBD1. Trimming cost V 7 bases and J 2 bases; bases outside gene matches: 8. This CDR3 has 16 residues. Germline V CDR1 and CDR2: SNHLY, FYNNEI. This chain's CDR3 is CASKPGTGETYNEQFF. CDR3 sequence (DNA): TGTGCCAGCAAACCCGGGACAGGGGAAACCTACAATGAGCAGTTCTTC.

V usage is TRBV7-9 and J usage is TRBJ1-2; D is unresolved. The CDR3 is 13 residues long. V was trimmed by 2 bases and J by 7 bases, leaving 11 bases between them. Looked up from germline, CDR1 is SEHNR and CDR2 is FQNEAQ (reference sequence). CDR3: CASSLRGESGYTF. The CDR3, as DNA: TGTGCCAGCAGCTTACGCGGAGAGAGTGGCTACACCTTC.

CDR3 in DNA: TGTGCCAGTAGCCTTTTGGCCGGGACAGGGCTAACTGGGGCCAACGTCCTGACTTTC. This gives the protein CASSLLAGTGLTGANVLTF. J is TRBJ2-6 and V is TRBV19, with TRBD1 matching over 9 bases. The CDR3 consists of 19 residues. The V and J ends lost 6 bases and 2 bases, in that order; junction bases with no gene match: 14. Germline CDR1 and CDR2: LNHDA and SQIVND (reference sequence).

The CDR3 bases are TGTGCCAGCAGTTCGTGGATCTACGAGCAGTACTTC. Protein: CASSSWIYEQYF. J is TRBJ2-7 and V is TRBV28; no clear D gene. The germline gives CDR1 MDHEN, CDR2 SYDVKM. V shed 4 bases and J shed 3 bases, with 7 bases lying between them. CDR3 length equals 12 residues. The whole variable domain, filled in from reference TRBV28 and TRBJ2-7, reads DVKVTQSSRYLVKRTGEKVFLECVQDMDHENMFWYRQDPGLGLRLIYFSYDVKMKEKGDIPEGYSVSREKKERFSLILESASTNQTSMYLCASSSWIYEQYFGPGTRLTVT.

Relative to its sample, this clone is medium-sized. The chain's CDR3 is CASSRAGPYEQYF. The CDR3, as DNA: TGTGCCAGCAGTCGCGCGGGCCCCTACGAGCAGTACTTC. V gene TRBV14 combines with J gene TRBJ2-7; D perhaps matches TRBD2 (5 bases). Trimming removed 6 bases at V and 2 bases at J, with 11 bases between. The germline CDR1 and CDR2 sequences are SGHDN and FVKESK. CDR3 length: 13 amino acids.

The chain joins TRBV5-1 to TRBJ2-6; D not certain. Germline loops: CDR1 SGHRS, CDR2 YFSETQ. Trimming took 5 bases from V and 0 from J, leaving 9 bases between them. This CDR3 has 15 amino acids. The CDR3, as DNA: TGCGCCAGCAGGGTATTATCCTCTGGGGCCAACGTCCTGACTTTC. It is translated as CASRVLSSGANVLTF.

The chain is built from TRBV30 and TRBJ2-7, with D perhaps assigned TRBD1 or TRBD2 (5 bases each). CDR1 is GTSNPN and CDR2 is SVGIG in the germline V gene (reference sequence). Trimming took off 0 bases at V and 2 bases at J, with 14 bases between the two ends. There are 15 residues in the CDR3. The CDR3 region has the DNA TGTGCCTGGAGTGTCTCCGGGACCTTCGCCTACGAGCAGTACTTC. The encoded protein is CAWSVSGTFAYEQYF.

This chain links TRBV6-5 with TRBJ1-1; weak D call: TRBD1 (5 bases). This CDR3 comprises 14 residues. The ends were cut back, 7 bases at V and 3 bases at J, with 15 bases in the middle. The germline CDR1 and CDR2 sequences are MNHEY and SVGAGI. CDR3 sequence (DNA): TGTGCCAGCACCGCCGCGGGGCCCCACACTGAAGCTTTCTTT. As protein: CASTAAGPHTEAFF.

The gene calls are TRBV19 and TRBJ1-5, with D tentatively TRBD1 (6 bases). The CDR3 length is 17 residues. Germline CDR1 reads LNHDA; CDR2 reads SQIVND (reference sequence). V lost 3 bases to trimming and J lost 0 bases, with 15 bases between them. The CDR3 sequence is CASSMGRGDLSNQPQHF. CDR3 coding DNA: TGTGCCAGTAGTATGGGGAGGGGGGACCTTAGCAATCAGCCCCAGCATTTT.

This chain links TRBV7-2 with TRBJ2-7, with D perhaps given as TRBD1 or TRBD2 (5 bases each). Trimming removed 3 bases from V and 4 bases from J, with 16 bases in between. The CDR3 length is 15 residues. Germline V gene lookup returns CDR1 SGHTA and CDR2 FQGNSA. CDR3 sequence: CASSLSGATKYEQYF. The CDR3 DNA follows: TGTGCCAGCAGCTTGTCCGGGGCGACGAAATACGAGCAGTACTTC.

This clone was counted once. The chain carries TRBV7-9 and TRBJ2-3, with 15 bases fitting TRBD2. CDR1 is SEHNR and CDR2 is FQNEAQ in the germline V gene (reference sequence). Trimming removed 6 bases from V and 3 bases from J; junction bases left unmatched: 1. The CDR3 spans 15 residues. Here the CDR3 DNA reads TGTGCCAGCAGGGGGACTAGCGGGAGGACAGATACGCAGTATTTT. Translated, it gives CASRGTSGRTDTQYF.

The chain employs TRBV27 and TRBJ2-1; 8 positions match TRBD1. The CDR3 spans 14 residues. The trim removed 6 bases at V and 7 bases at J, leaving 8 bases unmatched. Germline V gene data show CDR1 as MNHEY and CDR2 as SMNVEV (reference sequence). CDR3 sequence reads: CASSRGPSLNEQFF. CDR3 sequence (DNA): TGTGCCAGCAGCAGGGGGCCTAGTCTGAATGAGCAGTTCTTC.

The rearrangement uses TRBV5-5 and TRBJ1-2; D may be TRBD1 (6 bases). This CDR3 is 14 amino acids long. CDR1 and CDR2 (germline): SGHKS, YYEKEE (reference sequence). V lost 4 bases, J lost 7 bases, and 17 bases lay in between. The CDR3 here is CASSRDPVGAGYTF. The CDR3 DNA is TGTGCCAGCAGCAGGGACCCCGTGGGGGCTGGCTACACCTTC.

The chain recombines TRBV5-1 with TRBJ2-1; 8 bases are a match to TRBD2. Germline CDR1 reads SGHRS; CDR2 reads YFSETQ. The CDR3 contains 15 residues. V was pared by 4 bases and J by 6 bases, with 9 bases of the junction left unmatched. CDR3 nucleotide sequence: TGCGCCAGCAGCCGGGGGGGCGGAGGGATCAATGAGCAGTTCTTC. It codes for CASSRGGGGINEQFF.

V usage is TRBV18 and J usage is TRBJ2-1; possibly TRBD2 for D (6 bases). The CDR3 has 17 residues. The V gene's germline CDR1 is KGHSH and CDR2 LQKENI. V lost 1 base and J lost 4, with 17 bases in between. This CDR3 is CASSPRAGPGQYNEQFF. In DNA form, the CDR3 reads TGTGCCAGCTCACCACGTGCGGGACCCGGTCAGTACAATGAGCAGTTCTTC. Using reference TRBV18 and TRBJ2-1 for the parts outside the CDR3, the full variable domain is NAGVMQNPRHLVRRRGQEARLRCSPMKGHSHVYWYRQLPEEGLKFMVYLQKENIIDESGMPKERFSAEFPKEGPSILRIQQVVRGDSAAYFCASSPRAGPGQYNEQFFGPGTRLTVL.

The chain uses TRBV5-1 and TRBJ1-6; D is perhaps TRBD1 (6 bases). Germline V gene lookup returns CDR1 SGHRS and CDR2 YFSETQ. V was shortened by 3 bases and J by 2 bases, with 18 bases between the two germline ends. The CDR3 consists of 18 residues. The CDR3 loop is CASSWGQRASAYNSPLHF. The DNA of the CDR3 is TGCGCCAGCAGCTGGGGACAAAGGGCATCGGCCTATAATTCACCCCTCCACTTT. Full variable domain (remainder filled in from reference TRBV5-1 and TRBJ1-6): KAGVTQTPRYLIKTRGQQVTLSCSPISGHRSVSWYQQTPGQGLQFLFEYFSETQRNKGNFPGRFSGRQFSNSRSEMNVSTLELGDSALYLCASSWGQRASAYNSPLHFGNGTRLTVT.

This chain connects TRBV7-9 to TRBJ1-2; D is possibly TRBD1 (6 bases). The V gene's germline CDR1 is SEHNR and CDR2 FQNEAQ (reference sequence). Trimming took 1 base from V and 4 from J, leaving 7 bases between them. The length of the CDR3 is 13 residues. The CDR3 DNA follows: TGTGCCAGCAGCTTAGTGGACAGCTATGGCTACACCTTC. Protein: CASSLVDSYGYTF.